This T cell receptor beta chain is drawn from a study of spatial heterogeneity in lung cancer. About the study: Across the raw uncorrected reads, a unique TCR and UMI combination was observed, on average, more than ten times.

Time point: sample taken at primary tumor resection. Whole RNA was taken from tumor, nontumor lung or frozen PBMC; it was then sequenced unsorted. There were 75 or so donors, all of them untreated patients with early-stage non-small cell lung cancer. This clonotype was detected a few times. TCRdb analysed the 5' RACE reads with MiXCR anew, one entry per CDR3 protein. The sample records about 85,000 distinct CDR3 sequences, 15% to 25% being singletons. The CDR3 spans 12 residues. The V and J ends lost 5 bases and 13 bases respectively, with 12 bases between them. Germline V lookup: CDR1 SGHTA, CDR2 FQGNSA.

This chain connects TRBV7-2 to TRBJ1-6; perhaps TRBD1 as D (5 bases). Specimen: PBMCs, collected at surgery. The sequence was collected from a male donor with early-stage non-small cell lung cancer. The CDR3 DNA reads as TGTGCCAGCAGCCCATGGACAAGCCCCCTCCACTTT. Protein: CASSPWTSPLHF.